Following are 19 T cell receptor beta chains from one sample sequenced in a study of blood T cell repertoires in COVID-19. Generated by immunoSEQ multiplex PCR, the TCRdb table keeps only in-frame clones and is missing some. The data contain over 400,000 clones, about 85% of them singletons. Input material: PBMCs or T cells enriched from blood (not recorded which). These receptors originate from a woman aged 60 to 75 who had recovered from COVID-19.

V gene TRBV5-1 combines with J gene TRBJ2-3; a possible D gene is TRBD2 (5 bases). The germline V gene encodes CDR1 SGHRS and CDR2 YFSETQ. The CDR3 runs to 14 residues. Between the trimmed V and J ends, which lost 4 bases and 0 bases, there was a span of 9 bases. CDR3 DNA: TGCGCCAGCAGCGGGAGACCTAGCACAGATACGCAGTATTTT. Protein sequence: CASSGRPSTDTQYF.

This rearrangement joins TRBV5-1 to TRBJ1-1, with 7 bases fitting TRBD1. This CDR3 contains 13 residues. V lost 4 bases and J lost 11; bases outside the gene matches: 11. The germline CDR1 and CDR2 sequences are SGHRS and YFSETQ. This CDR3 is CASSPRQGVEAFF. The CDR3, as DNA: TGCGCCAGCAGCCCGCGACAGGGCGTGGAGGCTTTCTTT.

The chain employs TRBV7-9 and TRBJ1-3, with a possible D match to TRBD1 (6 bases). Trimming took off 3 bases at V and 1 base at J, with 7 bases between the two ends. The length of the CDR3 is 14 residues. The germline V gene encodes CDR1 SEHNR and CDR2 FQNEAQ (reference sequence). CDR3 residues: CASSFDRSGNTIYF. The CDR3 DNA is TGTGCCAGCAGCTTCGACAGGTCTGGAAACACCATATATTTT.

The V and J genes are TRBV12-3 or TRBV12-4 and TRBJ2-3; no definite D call. CDR3 length equals 11 residues. V was clipped by 6 bases and J by 3 bases, with 4 bases between them. The CDR3 is CASRQTDTQYF. The CDR3 region has the DNA TGTGCCAGCAGGCAGACAGATACGCAGTATTTT.

This chain uses TRBV5-5 with TRBJ2-5; TRBD2 agrees at 13 bases. V shed 5 bases, J shed 5 bases, and the junction held 9 bases outside the gene matches. CDR1 is SGHKS and CDR2 is YYEKEE in the germline V gene (reference sequence). The CDR3 totals 16 residues. For the CDR3, the DNA is TGTGCCAGCAGTCCAGAACTAGCGGGGGGGCTGGAGACCCAGTACTTC. Translated, it gives CASSPELAGGLETQYF.

The chain recombines TRBV9 with TRBJ1-4; TRBD1 agrees at 10 bases. CDR1 is SGDLS, CDR2 YYNGEE, per germline. J was trimmed by 4 bases and V by 3 bases; bases with no gene match: 12. This CDR3 has 18 amino acids. CDR3 residues: CASSAGTGATSYNEKLFF. CDR3 nucleotides: TGTGCCAGCAGCGCCGGGACAGGGGCAACTTCATATAATGAAAAACTGTTTTTT. Drawing the rest from reference TRBV9 and TRBJ1-4, the complete variable domain is DSGVTQTPKHLITATGQRVTLRCSPRSGDLSVYWYQQSLDQGLQFLIQYYNGEERAKGNILERFSAQQFPDLHSELNLSSLELGDSALYFCASSAGTGATSYNEKLFFGSGTQLSVL.

The chain uses TRBV5-5 and TRBJ1-6; TRBD1 aligns across 7 bases. CDR3 length: 18 amino acids. Trimming removed 0 bases from V and 3 bases from J; junction bases left unmatched: 9. CDR1 is SGHKS and CDR2 is YYEKEE in the germline V gene (reference sequence). The CDR3 loop is CASSLGQGPIDYNSPLHF. In nucleotides, the CDR3 is TGTGCCAGCAGCTTGGGACAGGGTCCGATCGACTATAATTCACCCCTCCACTTT.

This chain connects TRBV6-1 to TRBJ1-1, with TRBD1 as a possible D gene (5 bases). V was pared by 3 bases and J by 3 bases, with 11 bases between. The CDR3 has 14 amino acids. The germline V gene has CDR1 MNHNS and CDR2 SASEGT. In DNA, the CDR3 is TGTGCCAGCAGTGAGCCGCAGGGATACACTGAAGCTTTCTTT. The encoded protein is CASSEPQGYTEAFF.

The chain carries TRBV6-5 and TRBJ2-5; D perhaps matches TRBD2 (6 bases). V dropped 7 bases and J dropped 7 bases, with 16 bases sitting between them. Germline assignment: CDR1 MNHEY and CDR2 SVGAGI. The CDR3 has 13 residues. This CDR3 reads CASTGSGVRTQYF. The DNA for the CDR3 is TGTGCCAGCACCGGGAGTGGGGTTAGGACCCAGTACTTC.

DNA of the CDR3: TGTGCCAGCAGGGGGGGGCCTGACACCGGGGAGCTGTTTTTT. Protein product: CASRGGPDTGELFF. The rearrangement joins TRBV3-1 (or the pseudogene TRBV3-2) to TRBJ2-2, with D maybe TRBD2 (7 bases). Deletions cut 6 bases from V and 3 bases from J, with 11 bases between. CDR1 and CDR2 (germline): LGHDT, YNNKEL (reference sequence). CDR3 size: 14 residues.

The V and J genes are TRBV6-5 and TRBJ2-2, with 7 bases lining up with TRBD1. V shed 6 bases and J 4 bases; nucleotides not matched to a gene: 8. Germline V gene lookup returns CDR1 MNHEY and CDR2 SVGAGI. This CDR3 region has 15 residues. The DNA of the CDR3 is TGTGCCAGCAGAATAACAGGGGCGGCCACCGGGGAGCTGTTTTTT. Protein: CASRITGAATGELFF.

In nucleotides, the CDR3 is TGTGCCAGCAGAACAGGGGCGGGGACACTTAACACCGGGGAGCTGTTTTTT. Its protein is CASRTGAGTLNTGELFF. V is TRBV2 and J is TRBJ2-2; TRBD1 is a possible D gene (7 bases). The CDR3 extends over 17 amino acids. Between the trimmed V and J ends, which lost 6 bases and 2 bases, there was a span of 19 bases. Germline-derived CDR1 and CDR2 are SNHLY and FYNNEI.

The V gene is TRBV6-5, the J gene TRBJ1-5; maybe TRBD1 (5 bases). This CDR3 spans 14 amino acids. Germline CDR1 MNHEY, CDR2 SVGAGI. Trimming shortened V by 8 bases and J by 7 bases, and 18 bases separated the two germline ends. CDR3 in amino acids: CASRSSGALQPQHF. CDR3 coding DNA: TGTGCCAGCCGTTCTAGCGGGGCCCTCCAGCCCCAGCATTTT.

The chain joins TRBV7-8 to TRBJ2-1; perhaps TRBD2 as D (7 bases). The CDR3 totals 15 residues. The germline V and J ends were trimmed by 0 bases and 4 bases, with 10 bases remaining between them. CDR1 and CDR2 from the germline V gene are SGHVS and FQNEAQ. In DNA, the CDR3 is TGTGCCAGCAGCTTAGCGGGGGGGCTTTACAATGAGCAGTTCTTC. This codes for CASSLAGGLYNEQFF.

This chain uses TRBV5-4 with TRBJ2-1; possibly TRBD1 for D (6 bases). The V end lost 0 bases, the J end lost 4 bases, and 20 bases lay between the germline ends. The CDR3 runs 18 residues. The germline gives CDR1 SGHNT, CDR2 YYREEE (reference sequence). The CDR3 sequence: CASSLGFQGIIGYNEQFF. CDR3 nucleotide sequence: TGTGCCAGCAGCTTGGGCTTCCAGGGGATCATAGGGTACAATGAGCAGTTCTTC.

This chain connects TRBV10-1 to TRBJ2-3; 12 positions match TRBD2. Germline V gene sequence: CDR1 WNHNN, CDR2 SYGVQD (reference sequence). V shed 0 bases, J shed 3 bases, and the junction held 4 bases outside the gene matches. The CDR3 sequence is 17 residues long. The CDR3 DNA reads TGCGCCAGCAGTGAGTCGACTAGCGGGGGCCTTACAGATACGCAGTATTTT. It is translated as CASSESTSGGLTDTQYF.

J is TRBJ2-5 and V is TRBV19; 12 bases are shared with TRBD2. CDR3 length: 15 amino acids. Germline CDR1 is LNHDA and CDR2 is SQIVND (reference sequence). The V segment lost 4 bases and the J segment 6 bases; nucleotides outside the gene matches: 6. CDR3 nucleotides: TGTGCCAGTAGTACCGGACTAGCGGGGAGGAAGACCCAGTACTTC. Translating it yields CASSTGLAGRKTQYF.

The CDR3 is CASSPGTGAFNYGYTF. CDR3 nucleotides: TGTGCCAGCAGCCCGGGGACAGGCGCCTTTAACTATGGCTACACCTTC. This chain links TRBV7-2 with TRBJ1-2; TRBD1 matches at 8 bases. This CDR3 comprises 16 residues. CDR1 and CDR2 (germline): SGHTA, FQGNSA. V gave up 5 bases and J gave up 1 base; unmatched junction bases: 9.

This chain joins TRBV19 and TRBJ1-5; D possibly corresponds to TRBD1 (5 bases). V lost 10 bases and J lost 2, with 12 bases in between. From germline, CDR1 is LNHDA and CDR2 SQIVND (reference sequence). The CDR3 has 13 amino acids. CDR3 DNA sequence: TGTGCCACCGCAGGGACTGGCAATCAGCCCCAGCATTTT. Its translation is CATAGTGNQPQHF.